This T cell receptor beta chain was sequenced for a study of cytomegalovirus exposure and HLA in healthy donors. Findings and caveats of the study: TCR beta chains associated with HLA were, in a later analysis, more clonally expanded than equally common others. There were a few CMV-associated chains whose specificity for CMV antigens was confirmed in vitro. Excluded: some indistinguishable V segments such as TRBV6-2 and TRBV6-3. Judged likely to be a sequencing artifact was a cluster of highly shared sequence variants.

Per germline, CDR1 SGHNT and CDR2 YYREEE (reference sequence). Deletions cut 2 bases from V and 1 base from J, with 9 bases between. The CDR3 runs to 14 residues. Vbeta (60) and Jbeta (13) primers were used in the PCR. TCRdb's copy holds only in-frame clones and misses some; the assay was immunoSEQ multiplex PCR. The sample records 110,000 to 150,000 clones, under 90% being singletons. This clone was seen once. Its antigen is not known. Sequenced input: PBMCs. The sequence derives from a man in his forties in good health and CMV-seronegative. The chain couples TRBV5-4 to TRBJ1-1, with D possibly TRBD1 on 5 matching bases. For the CDR3, the DNA is TGTGCCAGCAGCTTCGGGACTCAGAACACTGAAGCTTTCTTT. It specifies CASSFGTQNTEAFF. The variable domain in full, completed from reference TRBV5-4 and TRBJ1-1, reads ETGVTQSPTHLIKTRGQQVTLRCSSQSGHNTVSWYQQALGQGPQFIFQYYREEENGRGNFPPRFSGLQFPNYSSELNVNALELDDSALYLCASSFGTQNTEAFFGQGTRLTVV.